This T cell receptor beta chain originates from a study of blood T cell repertoires in COVID-19. Across the study: The United States, Italy and Spain supplied acute and convalescent COVID-19 samples. Sources were T cells, B-cell-depleted T cells, or PBMCs; the material itself was cDNA or gDNA.

The CDR3 consists of 13 residues. CDR1 is SNHLY and CDR2 is FYNNEI in the germline V gene. V was shortened by 8 bases and J by 2 bases, with 12 bases between the two germline ends. Authors' data handling: Reference gene primers were amplified, and this amplification served to estimate nucleated cell counts. Assay: immunoSEQ multiplex PCR; the TCRdb copy retains only in-frame clones and omits some. V and J calls and clone size follow that table, whereas D and trimming were derived from the DNA. The profile shows 95,000 to 100,000 clones, about 90% of them singletons. The source material was peripheral blood. The TCR was taken from a woman in her twenties or thirties with acute or convalescent COVID-19. The J gene is TRBJ1-1, the V gene TRBV2; D call uncertain. The CDR3 here is CASRDQTNTEAFF. CDR3 DNA sequence: TGTGCCAGCCGCGACCAGACAAACACTGAAGCTTTCTTT.